The 21 T cell receptor beta chains given below trace back to one sample, sequenced in a study of blood T cell repertoires in COVID-19. Measured with immunoSEQ multiplex PCR; TCRdb has only the in-frame clones, and not every one. Of about 150,000 clones listed, about 85% are singletons. The sequenced sample was PBMCs or T cells enriched from blood (not recorded which). Receptor source: a woman aged 40 to 49 who had been exposed to COVID-19.

The chain couples TRBV9 to TRBJ1-4; a weak D match, TRBD1 (6 bases). Germline loops: CDR1 SGDLS, CDR2 YYNGEE. V lost 3 bases and J lost 4, with 13 bases in between. The CDR3 spans 15 residues. The CDR3 loop reads CASSGQTGVNEKLFF. The CDR3 DNA reads TGTGCCAGCAGCGGACAGACAGGAGTTAATGAAAAACTGTTTTTT.

The chain has TRBV19 and TRBJ1-5; the D gene is possibly TRBD1 (5 bases). The V and J ends lost 3 bases and 6 bases respectively, with 15 bases between them. From germline, CDR1 is LNHDA and CDR2 SQIVND (reference sequence). This CDR3 has 15 residues. In DNA form, the CDR3 reads TGTGCCAGTAGTATCTCCCTACAAAGGGGTCAGCCCCAGCATTTT. Translated, it gives CASSISLQRGQPQHF.

The CDR3 DNA reads TGTGCATCGACAGGGACCAACGAGCAGTACTTC. This gives the protein CASTGTNEQYF. V gene TRBV6-5 combines with J gene TRBJ2-7, with TRBD1 matching 7 bases. The CDR3 spans 11 residues. Germline values: CDR1 MNHEY, CDR2 SVGAGI.

The chain combines TRBV18 with TRBJ2-2, with 8 bases fitting TRBD2. The V gene end was trimmed by 8 bases and the J gene end by 2 bases; junction bases not matched to a gene: 7. The germline CDR1 and CDR2 sequences are KGHSH and LQKENI. The CDR3 extends over 15 amino acids. CDR3 residues: CASPRSGSNTGELFF. Written as DNA, the CDR3 is TGTGCCAGCCCTAGGAGCGGGAGTAACACCGGGGAGCTGTTTTTT.

This clone has at least ten counts. J is TRBJ2-5 and V is TRBV6-2 or TRBV6-3, with 11 bases matching TRBD1. Germline loops: CDR1 MNHEY, CDR2 SVGEGT. The CDR3 spans 15 residues. The J segment lost 4 bases and the V segment lost 2 bases, leaving 3 bases of the junction unmatched. This CDR3 is CASSYAGTGGETQYF. CDR3 DNA sequence: TGTGCCAGCAGTTACGCCGGGACAGGGGGAGAGACCCAGTACTTC.

This chain joins TRBV14 and TRBJ1-1, with D unclear. The V end was cut by 3 bases, the J end by 4 bases, with 6 bases between. The CDR3 is 12 amino acids. Germline V gene sequence: CDR1 SGHDN, CDR2 FVKESK. CDR3 in DNA: TGTGCCAGCAGCCACCCGTTCACTGAAGCTTTCTTT. It codes for CASSHPFTEAFF.

This clone was recorded only once. CDR3 sequence (DNA): TGTGCCAGCAGCCTTAACCAGTTAGCTACGCAGTATTTT. It yields the protein CASSLNQLATQYF. V is TRBV3-1 (or the pseudogene TRBV3-2) and J is TRBJ2-3, with D hard to call. The CDR3 totals 13 residues. Germline V lookup: CDR1 LGHDT, CDR2 YNNKEL (reference sequence). V gave up 4 bases and J gave up 8 bases, with 13 bases separating them.

The CDR3 coding sequence is TGTGCCAGCAGTTACTACCCGGCAGGGACCTACGAGCAGTACTTC. Translated, it gives CASSYYPAGTYEQYF. This chain connects TRBV6-5 to TRBJ2-7; perhaps TRBD1 as D (5 bases). Trimming left V 1 base short and J 2 bases short, with 12 bases between. The CDR3 runs 15 residues. Germline-derived CDR1 and CDR2 are MNHEY and SVGAGI.

CDR3 DNA: TGCGCCAGCAGCCAAGAGGGGACTAGCGGGAGGGCCGGGGCCACAGATACGCAGTATTTT. The encoded protein is CASSQEGTSGRAGATDTQYF. The J gene is TRBJ2-3, the V gene TRBV4-1, with 16 positions matching TRBD2. Trimming took 0 bases from V and 2 from J; bases not matched to a gene: 8. The CDR3 sequence is 20 residues long. Per the germline V gene, CDR1 is MGHRA and CDR2 is YSYEKL.

There are a few counts of this clone. J is TRBJ2-1 and V is TRBV25-1; a weak D match, TRBD1 (6 bases). This CDR3 comprises 11 residues. Trimming removed 11 bases from V and 5 bases from J, with 10 bases in between. Germline V lookup: CDR1 MGHDK, CDR2 SYGVNS. The CDR3 DNA reads as TGTGCCCCCGGGACAAACAATGAGCAGTTCTTC. This sequence encodes CAPGTNNEQFF.

The rearrangement links TRBV19 to TRBJ1-5; no firm D call. This CDR3 has 13 amino acids. The germline CDR1 and CDR2 sequences are LNHDA and SQIVND (reference sequence). Trimming stripped 7 bases from V and 5 bases from J, with 12 bases between. Here the CDR3 reads CASTSQIDQPQHF. The DNA for the CDR3 is TGTGCCAGTACCTCGCAAATAGATCAGCCCCAGCATTTT.

The chain employs TRBV5-6 and TRBJ2-2, with 7 bases fitting TRBD2. V trimming: 5 bases; J trimming: 6 bases; junction bases outside the gene matches: 10. Germline values: CDR1 SGHDT, CDR2 YYEEEE. This CDR3 contains 15 residues. In nucleotides, the CDR3 is TGTGCCAGCAGATCACACGGGGCGGGAGCCGGGGAGCTGTTTTTT. It codes for CASRSHGAGAGELFF.

This clone was observed once. This rearrangement joins TRBV5-4 to TRBJ2-3, with 7 bases identical to TRBD1. The CDR3 extends over 15 amino acids. V lost 4 bases to trimming and J lost 3 bases; unmatched junction nucleotides: 8. Germline CDR1 reads SGHNT; CDR2 reads YYREEE (reference sequence). The CDR3 region has the DNA TGTGCCAGCAGCCCTAACAGGGGTCGGACAGATACGCAGTATTTT. Amino acids: CASSPNRGRTDTQYF.

CDR3 loop: CASSLAVSSGANVLTF. DNA for the CDR3: TGCGCCAGCAGCTTGGCTGTGAGCTCTGGGGCCAACGTCCTGACTTTC. The V gene is TRBV5-1, the J gene TRBJ2-6, with unresolved D. The V gene's germline CDR1 is SGHRS and CDR2 YFSETQ. The V and J ends lost 0 bases and 0 bases respectively, with 7 bases between them. CDR3 size: 16 residues.

The genes are TRBV7-2 and TRBJ2-5; TRBD2 aligns across 15 bases. The CDR3 is 16 amino acids. Germline V CDR1 and CDR2: SGHTA, FQGNSA. With 4 bases clipped from V and 3 bases from J, the junction kept 3 bases outside the gene matches. As DNA, the CDR3 is TGTGCCAGCAGCTACCGGACTAGCGGGGGGGAAGAGACCCAGTACTTC. Amino acid sequence: CASSYRTSGGEETQYF.

Written as DNA, the CDR3 is TGTGCCAGCAGCCTCGGACCCGGCGGGGCAGATACGCAGTATTTT. Translated, it gives CASSLGPGGADTQYF. The rearrangement joins TRBV14 to TRBJ2-3, with D maybe TRBD2 (6 bases). CDR1 is SGHDN and CDR2 is FVKESK in the germline V gene. Trimming removed 4 bases at V and 4 bases at J, with 15 bases between. The CDR3 has 15 residues.

The chain carries TRBV3-1 (or the pseudogene TRBV3-2) and TRBJ1-5; 7 bases line up with TRBD1. CDR1 and CDR2 (germline): LGHDT, YNNKEL (reference sequence). The CDR3 sequence is 15 residues long. With 3 bases clipped from V and 3 bases from J, the junction kept 5 bases outside the gene matches. The CDR3 sequence is CASSQAGTVNQPQHF. CDR3 coding DNA: TGTGCCAGCAGCCAGGCCGGGACAGTCAATCAGCCCCAGCATTTT.

The chain joins TRBV5-6 to TRBJ1-1, with D uncertain. The CDR3 extends over 16 amino acids. Germline CDR1 and CDR2: SGHDT and YYEEEE. V was shortened by 1 base and J by 2 bases, with 15 bases between the two germline ends. CDR3 in DNA: TGTGCCAGCAGCTTGTTTGTTCTAGCCGAAAACACTGAAGCTTTCTTT. The encoded protein is CASSLFVLAENTEAFF.

This clone was counted a single time. No conserved phenylalanine or tryptophan ends this CDR3, so it is likely a read error. The DNA is omitted, as the CDR3 cannot be located on it reliably, and the CDR3 follows TCRdb's listing. The chain couples TRBV28 to TRBJ2-7; TRBD2, as called in the table, went unchecked against the DNA. The CDR3 is 13 amino acids in total, end residues counted. Germline CDR1 and CDR2: MDHEN and SYDVKM. The CDR3 reads CASSLPLAGVVQY.

V gene TRBV7-6 combines with J gene TRBJ2-7; 9 nucleotides align to TRBD2. The V segment lost 0 bases and the J segment 6 bases; nucleotides outside the gene matches: 15. Per germline, CDR1 SGHVS and CDR2 FNYEAQ. This CDR3 is 18 amino acids long. The CDR3 DNA reads as TGTGCCAGCAGCTTAGCGCATTCAACAGCGGGAGGTATACTCGAGCAGTACTTC. Translated, it gives CASSLAHSTAGGILEQYF. Variable domain in full (rest from reference TRBV7-6 and TRBJ2-7): GAGVSQSPRYKVTKRGQDVALRCDPISGHVSLYWYRQALGQGPEFLTYFNYEAQQDKSGLPNDRFSAERPEGSISTLTIQRTEQRDSAMYRCASSLAHSTAGGILEQYFGPGTRLTVT.

As DNA, the CDR3 is TGTGCCAGCAGTTTGCGGGAGGGGACCGGGGAGCTGTTTTTT. Protein sequence: CASSLREGTGELFF. The rearrangement joins TRBV27 to TRBJ2-2; 9 nucleotides line up with TRBD2. Germline values: CDR1 MNHEY, CDR2 SMNVEV (reference sequence). The trim removed 3 bases at V and 5 bases at J, leaving 1 base unmatched. The CDR3 spans 14 residues.